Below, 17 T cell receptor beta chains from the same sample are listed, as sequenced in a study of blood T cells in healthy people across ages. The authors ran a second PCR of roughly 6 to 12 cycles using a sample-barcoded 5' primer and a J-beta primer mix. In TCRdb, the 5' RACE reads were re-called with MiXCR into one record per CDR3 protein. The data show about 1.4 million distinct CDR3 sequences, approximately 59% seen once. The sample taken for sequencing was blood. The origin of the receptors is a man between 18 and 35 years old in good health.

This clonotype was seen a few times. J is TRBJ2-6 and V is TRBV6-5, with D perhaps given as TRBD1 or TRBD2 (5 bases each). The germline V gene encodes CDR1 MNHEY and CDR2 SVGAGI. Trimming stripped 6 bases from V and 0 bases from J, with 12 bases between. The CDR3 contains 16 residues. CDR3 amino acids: CASSLGPRSGANVLTF. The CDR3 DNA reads TGTGCCAGCAGCCTGGGACCGCGCTCTGGGGCCAACGTCCTGACTTTC.

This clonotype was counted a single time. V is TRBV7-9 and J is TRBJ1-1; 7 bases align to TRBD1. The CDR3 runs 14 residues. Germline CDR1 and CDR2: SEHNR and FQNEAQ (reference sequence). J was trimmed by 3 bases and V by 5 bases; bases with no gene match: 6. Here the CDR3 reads CASSDQDRDTEAFF. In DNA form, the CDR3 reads TGTGCCAGCAGCGACCAAGACAGGGACACTGAAGCTTTCTTT. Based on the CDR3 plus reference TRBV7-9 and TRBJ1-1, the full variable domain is DTGVSQNPRHKITKRGQNVTFRCDPISEHNRLYWYRQTLGQGPEFLTYFQNEAQLEKSRLLSDRFSAERPKGSFSTLEIQRTEQGDSAMYLCASSDQDRDTEAFFGQGTRLTVV.

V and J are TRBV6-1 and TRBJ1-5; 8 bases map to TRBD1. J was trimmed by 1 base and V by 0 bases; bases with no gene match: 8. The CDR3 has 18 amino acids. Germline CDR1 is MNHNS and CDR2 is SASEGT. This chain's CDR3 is CASSEAPGGALSNQPQHF. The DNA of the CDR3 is TGTGCCAGCAGTGAAGCCCCAGGGGGCGCGTTGAGCAATCAGCCCCAGCATTTT.

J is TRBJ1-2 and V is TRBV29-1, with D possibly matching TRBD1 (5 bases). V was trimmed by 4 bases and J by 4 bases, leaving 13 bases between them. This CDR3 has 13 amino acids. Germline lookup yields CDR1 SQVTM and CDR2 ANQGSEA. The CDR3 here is CSVGGSGGYGYTF. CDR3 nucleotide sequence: TGCAGCGTTGGAGGGTCGGGGGGCTATGGCTACACCTTC.

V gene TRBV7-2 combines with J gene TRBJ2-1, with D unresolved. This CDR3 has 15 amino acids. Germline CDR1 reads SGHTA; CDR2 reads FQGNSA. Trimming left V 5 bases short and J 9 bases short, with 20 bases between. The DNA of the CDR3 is TGTGCCAGCAGCCTGTCATGGGTTTCTAGTGGTGAGCAGTTCTTC. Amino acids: CASSLSWVSSGEQFF.

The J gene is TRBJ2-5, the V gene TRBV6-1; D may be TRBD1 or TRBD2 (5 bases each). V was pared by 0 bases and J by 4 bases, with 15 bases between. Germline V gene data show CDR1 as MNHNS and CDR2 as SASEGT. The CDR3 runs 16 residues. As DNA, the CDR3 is TGTGCCAGCAGTGAAGCCCGGCAGGGAGTCGGAGAGACCCAGTACTTC. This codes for CASSEARQGVGETQYF.

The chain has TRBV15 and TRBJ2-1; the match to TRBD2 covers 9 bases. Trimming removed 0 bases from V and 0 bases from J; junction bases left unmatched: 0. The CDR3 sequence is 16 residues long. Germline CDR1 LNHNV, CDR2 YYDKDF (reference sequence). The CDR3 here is CATSRELAGSYNEQFF. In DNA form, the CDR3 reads TGTGCCACCAGCAGAGAACTAGCGGGCTCCTACAATGAGCAGTTCTTC.

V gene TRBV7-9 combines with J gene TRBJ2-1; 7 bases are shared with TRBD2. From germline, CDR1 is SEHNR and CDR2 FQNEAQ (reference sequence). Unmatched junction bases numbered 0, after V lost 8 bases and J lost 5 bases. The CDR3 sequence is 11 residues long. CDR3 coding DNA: TGTGCCAGCCTAGCGGACAATGAGCAGTTCTTC. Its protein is CASLADNEQFF.

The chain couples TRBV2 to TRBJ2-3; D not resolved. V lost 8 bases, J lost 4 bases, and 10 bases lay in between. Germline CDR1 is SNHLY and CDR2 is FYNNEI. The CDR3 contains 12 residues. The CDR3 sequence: CASFRLSDTQYF. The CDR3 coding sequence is TGTGCCAGCTTTAGACTCTCAGATACGCAGTATTTT.

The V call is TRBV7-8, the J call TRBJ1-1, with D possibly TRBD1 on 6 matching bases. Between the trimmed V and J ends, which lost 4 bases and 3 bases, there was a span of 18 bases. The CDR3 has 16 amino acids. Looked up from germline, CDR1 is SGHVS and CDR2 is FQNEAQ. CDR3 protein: CASSSKWGLGDTEAFF. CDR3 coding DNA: TGTGCCAGCAGCTCCAAATGGGGGCTAGGGGACACTGAAGCTTTCTTT.

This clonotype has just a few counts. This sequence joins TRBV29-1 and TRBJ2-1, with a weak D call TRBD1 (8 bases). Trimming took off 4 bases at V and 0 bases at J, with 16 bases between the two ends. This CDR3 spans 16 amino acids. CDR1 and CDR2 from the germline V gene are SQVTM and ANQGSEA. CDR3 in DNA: TGCAGCGTTGTCAGGGGGCGGGGGTACTCCTACAATGAGCAGTTCTTC. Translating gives CSVVRGRGYSYNEQFF.

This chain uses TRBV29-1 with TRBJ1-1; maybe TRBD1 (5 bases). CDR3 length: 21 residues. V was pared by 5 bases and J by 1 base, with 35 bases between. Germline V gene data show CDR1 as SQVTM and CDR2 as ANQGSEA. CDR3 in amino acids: CSVSMDYGAYGGVRRNTEAFF. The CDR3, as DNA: TGCAGCGTTAGTATGGACTACGGGGCTTATGGAGGGGTCCGGAGGAACACTGAAGCTTTCTTT.

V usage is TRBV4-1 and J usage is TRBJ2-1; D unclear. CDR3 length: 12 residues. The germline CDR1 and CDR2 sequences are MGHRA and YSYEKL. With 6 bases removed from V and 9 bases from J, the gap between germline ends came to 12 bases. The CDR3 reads CASRPEFGEQFF. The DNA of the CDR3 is TGCGCCAGCAGGCCCGAATTTGGTGAGCAGTTCTTC.

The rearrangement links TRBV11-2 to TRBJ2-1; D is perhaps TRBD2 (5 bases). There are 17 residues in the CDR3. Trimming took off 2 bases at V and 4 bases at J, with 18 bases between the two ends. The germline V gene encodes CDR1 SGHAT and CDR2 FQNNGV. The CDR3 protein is CASSLTGSHFLYNEQFF. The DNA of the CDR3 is TGTGCCAGCAGCTTAACGGGATCACATTTCCTTTACAATGAGCAGTTCTTC.

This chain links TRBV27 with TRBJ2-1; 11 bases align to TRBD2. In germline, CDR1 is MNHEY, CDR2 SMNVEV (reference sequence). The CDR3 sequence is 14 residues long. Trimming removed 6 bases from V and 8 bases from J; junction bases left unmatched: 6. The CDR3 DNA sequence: TGTGCCAGCAGGACTAGCGGGGCTCTTGATGAGCAGTTCTTC. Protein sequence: CASRTSGALDEQFF.

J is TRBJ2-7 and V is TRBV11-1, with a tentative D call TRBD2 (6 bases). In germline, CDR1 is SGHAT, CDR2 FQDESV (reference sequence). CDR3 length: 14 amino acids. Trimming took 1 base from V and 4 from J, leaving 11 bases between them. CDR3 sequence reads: CASSLVGLQYEQYF. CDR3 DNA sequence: TGTGCCAGCAGCTTAGTGGGACTCCAATACGAGCAGTACTTC.

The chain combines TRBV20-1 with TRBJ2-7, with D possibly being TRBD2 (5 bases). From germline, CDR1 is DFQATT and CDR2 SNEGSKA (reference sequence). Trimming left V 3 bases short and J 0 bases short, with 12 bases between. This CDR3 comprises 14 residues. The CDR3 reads CSASGSGNSYEQYF. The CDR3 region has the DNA TGCAGTGCTAGTGGAAGCGGCAACTCCTACGAGCAGTACTTC.